Listed below are T cell receptor beta chains from one sample, sequenced in a study of CD8 T cells in ankylosing spondylitis. TCRdb fed the 5' RACE reads into MiXCR, producing one record per CDR3 protein. The repertoire holds about 440,000 distinct CDR3 sequences, with over 15% as singletons. The specimen sequenced was blood, either unsorted or a sorted T cell fraction (not recorded which). All receptors derive from a male donor with ankylosing spondylitis. The CDR3 runs from the conserved cysteine through the conserved F or W. A D gene is named only where the DNA matches it firmly. The listing skips clone size in some rows; elsewhere it reads once, few, many or a size class.

j_call v_call clone_size d_call cdr3_aa cdr3_nt
TRBJ2-7 TRBV21-1 - - CASSVPGGSDEQYF TGTGCCAGCAGCGTCCCAGGGGGCTCAGACGAGCAGTACTTC
TRBJ2-2 TRBV3-1 many - CASSQRLVGWTGELFF TGTGCCAGCAGCCAAAGACTAGTCGGGTGGACCGGGGAGCTGTTTTTT
TRBJ2-2 TRBV6-5 - - CASSYVRPNTGELFF TGTGCCAGCAGTTACGTAAGGCCGAACACCGGGGAGCTGTTTTTT
TRBJ2-5 TRBV9 few - CASSVGGWETQYF TGTGCCAGCAGCGTAGGAGGGTGGGAGACCCAGTACTTC
TRBJ2-5 TRBV3-1 - TRBD2 CASSGGTSGYRETQYF TGTGCCAGCAGCGGCGGGACTAGCGGCTATCGAGAGACCCAGTACTTC
TRBJ2-2 TRBV19 few TRBD1 CASSIPGQGTGELFF TGTGCCAGTAGTATACCTGGACAGGGGACCGGGGAGCTGTTTTTT
TRBJ2-7 TRBV14 - - CASSQPFSYEQYF TGTGCCAGCAGCCAACCCTTCTCCTACGAGCAGTACTTC
TRBJ2-1 TRBV27 - TRBD1 CASSIGTGYNEQFF TGTGCCAGCAGTATAGGGACAGGGTACAATGAGCAGTTCTTC
TRBJ2-1 TRBV10-3 - - CAIRTLAGNEQFF TGTGCCATCAGGACCTTGGCCGGGAATGAGCAGTTCTTC
TRBJ2-2 TRBV6-1 few TRBD1 CASRGTGGTGELFF TGTGCCAGCAGGGGGACAGGGGGCACCGGGGAGCTGTTTTTT
TRBJ1-5 TRBV7-6 - - CASSRTDGDQPQHF TGTGCCAGCAGCCGGACTGATGGTGATCAACCCCAGCATTTT
TRBJ1-1 TRBV20-1 - - CSARVGEFNTEAFF TGCAGTGCTAGAGTGGGGGAATTTAACACTGAAGCTTTCTTT
TRBJ2-3 TRBV27 - - CASWRTLNTDTQYF TGTGCCAGCTGGAGGACTCTGAACACAGATACGCAGTATTTT
TRBJ1-3 TRBV4-2 few - CASSQVGGDGNTIYF TGTGCCAGCAGCCAAGTGGGGGGCGATGGAAACACCATATATTTT
TRBJ2-2 TRBV11-2 - - CASSFLRGAVTGELFF TGTGCCAGCAGCTTTTTAAGGGGGGCGGTCACCGGGGAGCTGTTTTTT
TRBJ1-1 TRBV5-1 few TRBD1 CASSSLGGKNIGAEAFF TGCGCCAGCAGCTCCCTAGGGGGCAAGAACATCGGAGCTGAAGCTTTCTTT
TRBJ2-2 TRBV3-1 - - CASSQHPGAHTGELFF TGTGCCAGCAGCCAACACCCCGGGGCCCACACCGGGGAGCTGTTTTTT
TRBJ2-3 TRBV20-1 - - CSARMGGGWDTQYF TGCAGTGCTAGAATGGGGGGGGGCTGGGACACGCAGTATTTT